The clone carrying this T cell receptor beta chain was detected a few times. The data stem from a study of blood T cells in healthy people across ages. Germline CDR1 is ENHRY and CDR2 is SYGVKD. CDR3 size: 15 residues. J lost 8 bases, V lost 4 bases, and 11 bases had no gene match. Alongside a J-beta primer mix, a sample-barcoded 5' primer served in a second PCR lasting about 7 to 11 cycles. Via MiXCR, TCRdb re-called the 5' RACE reads, giving one row per CDR3 protein. The sample consists of about 830,000 distinct CDR3 sequences, roughly 60% of them appearing once. Each donor gave around 9.3 milliliters of peripheral blood.

This rearrangement joins TRBV10-3 to TRBJ2-1; 7 bases align to TRBD2. The specimen was blood. The TCR originated in a man aged 30 to 39 in good health. CDR3 region: CAISVLSSGKYEQFF. As DNA, the CDR3 is TGTGCCATCAGTGTCCTCTCCAGCGGGAAGTATGAGCAGTTCTTC.